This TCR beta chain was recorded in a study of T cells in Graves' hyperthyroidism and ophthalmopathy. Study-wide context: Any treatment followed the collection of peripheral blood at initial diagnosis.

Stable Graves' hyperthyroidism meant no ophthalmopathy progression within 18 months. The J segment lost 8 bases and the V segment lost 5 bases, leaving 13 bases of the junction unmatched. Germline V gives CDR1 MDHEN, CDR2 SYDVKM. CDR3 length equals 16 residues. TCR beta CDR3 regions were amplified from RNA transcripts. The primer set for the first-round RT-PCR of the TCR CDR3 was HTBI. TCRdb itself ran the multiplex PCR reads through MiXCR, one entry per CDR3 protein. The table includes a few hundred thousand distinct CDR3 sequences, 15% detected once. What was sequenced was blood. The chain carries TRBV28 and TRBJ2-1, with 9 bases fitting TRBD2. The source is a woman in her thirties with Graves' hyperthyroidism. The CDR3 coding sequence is TGTGCCAGCAGTGCCCCATGGCGGGAGGGGGGCGATGAGCAGTTCTTC. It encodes CASSAPWREGGDEQFF.